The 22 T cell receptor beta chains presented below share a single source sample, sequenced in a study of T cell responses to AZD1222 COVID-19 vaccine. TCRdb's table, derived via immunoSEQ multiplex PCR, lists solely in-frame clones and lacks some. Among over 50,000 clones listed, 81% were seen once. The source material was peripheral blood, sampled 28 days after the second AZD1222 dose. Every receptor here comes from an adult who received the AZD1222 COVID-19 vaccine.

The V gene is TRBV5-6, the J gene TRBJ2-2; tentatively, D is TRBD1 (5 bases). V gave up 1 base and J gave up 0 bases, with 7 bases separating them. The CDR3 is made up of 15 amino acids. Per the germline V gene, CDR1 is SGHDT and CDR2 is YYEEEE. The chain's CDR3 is CASSLRGTNTGELFF. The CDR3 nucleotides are TGTGCCAGCAGCTTGAGGGGAACGAACACCGGGGAGCTGTTTTTT.

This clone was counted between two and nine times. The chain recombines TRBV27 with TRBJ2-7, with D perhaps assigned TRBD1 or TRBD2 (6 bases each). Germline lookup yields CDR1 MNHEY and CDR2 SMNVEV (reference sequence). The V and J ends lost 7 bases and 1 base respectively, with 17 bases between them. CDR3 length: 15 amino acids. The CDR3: CASKAGTGASYEQYF. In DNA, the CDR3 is TGTGCCAGCAAGGCAGGTACGGGGGCTTCCTACGAGCAGTACTTC.

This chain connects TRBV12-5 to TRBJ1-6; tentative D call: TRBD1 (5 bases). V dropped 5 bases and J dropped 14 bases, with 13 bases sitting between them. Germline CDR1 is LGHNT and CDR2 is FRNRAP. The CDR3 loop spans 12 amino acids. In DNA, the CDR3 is TGTGCTAGTGGTATCGACGGGGCAGCCCTCCACTTT. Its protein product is CASGIDGAALHF.

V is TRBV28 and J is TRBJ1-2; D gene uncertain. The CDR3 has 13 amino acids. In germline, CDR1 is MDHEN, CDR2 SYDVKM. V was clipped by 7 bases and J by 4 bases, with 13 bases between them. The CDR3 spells CASTQGGSYGYTF. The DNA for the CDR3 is TGTGCCAGCACCCAAGGCGGCAGCTATGGCTACACCTTC.

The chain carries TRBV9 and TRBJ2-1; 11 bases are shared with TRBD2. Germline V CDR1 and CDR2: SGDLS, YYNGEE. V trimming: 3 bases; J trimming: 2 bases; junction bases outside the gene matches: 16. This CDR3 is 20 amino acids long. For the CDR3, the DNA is TGTGCCAGCAGCGGTGGTACTAGCGGGAGCCCGGGGGACCCCTACAATGAGCAGTTCTTC. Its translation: CASSGGTSGSPGDPYNEQFF.

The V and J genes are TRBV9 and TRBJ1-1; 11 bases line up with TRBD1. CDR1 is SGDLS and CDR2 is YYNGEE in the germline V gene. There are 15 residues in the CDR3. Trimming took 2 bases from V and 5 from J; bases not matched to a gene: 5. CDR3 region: CASSVDRGPRTEAFF. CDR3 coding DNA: TGTGCCAGCAGCGTGGACAGGGGGCCGAGAACTGAAGCTTTCTTT.

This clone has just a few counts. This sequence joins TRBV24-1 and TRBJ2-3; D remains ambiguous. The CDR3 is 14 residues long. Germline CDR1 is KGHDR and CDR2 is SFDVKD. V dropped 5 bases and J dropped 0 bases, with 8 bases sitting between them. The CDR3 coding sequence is TGTGCCACCAGTGGTTACCTTAGCACAGATACGCAGTATTTT. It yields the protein CATSGYLSTDTQYF.

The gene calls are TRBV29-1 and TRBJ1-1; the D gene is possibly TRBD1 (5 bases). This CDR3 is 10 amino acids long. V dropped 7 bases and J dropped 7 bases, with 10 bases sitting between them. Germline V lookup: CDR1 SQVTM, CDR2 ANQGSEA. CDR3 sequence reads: CSALDSEAFF. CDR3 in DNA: TGCAGCGCCCTCGACAGTGAAGCTTTCTTT.

This chain's CDR3 is CASSLEGKANEQYF. As DNA, the CDR3 is TGCGCCAGCAGCTTGGAAGGGAAAGCAAACGAGCAGTACTTC. The gene calls are TRBV5-1 and TRBJ2-7; D gene unclear. This CDR3 has 14 amino acids. The V and J ends lost 0 bases and 5 bases respectively, with 12 bases between them. CDR1 is SGHRS and CDR2 is YFSETQ in the germline V gene.

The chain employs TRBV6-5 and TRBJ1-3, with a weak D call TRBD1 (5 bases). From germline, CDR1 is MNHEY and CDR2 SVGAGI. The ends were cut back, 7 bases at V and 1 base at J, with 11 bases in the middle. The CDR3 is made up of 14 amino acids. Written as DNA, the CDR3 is TGTGCCAGCACCTCCGGGGGGTCTGGAAACACCATATATTTT. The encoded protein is CASTSGGSGNTIYF.

The CDR3 DNA sequence: TGTGCCAGCAGTATTGGGAGGGGGCCGAACACTGAAGCTTTCTTT. It specifies CASSIGRGPNTEAFF. The chain has TRBV5-8 and TRBJ1-1, with 7 bases matching TRBD1. CDR1 SGHTS and CDR2 YDEGEE come from the germline V gene. After removal of 5 bases from V and 1 base from J, the junction contained 8 bases not matched to a gene. The CDR3 has 15 amino acids.

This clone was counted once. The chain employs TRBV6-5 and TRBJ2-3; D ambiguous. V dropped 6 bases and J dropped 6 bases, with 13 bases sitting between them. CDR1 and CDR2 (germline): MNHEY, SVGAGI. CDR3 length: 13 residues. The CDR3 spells CASSTPPGDTQYF. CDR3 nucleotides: TGTGCCAGCAGCACGCCCCCCGGGGATACGCAGTATTTT.

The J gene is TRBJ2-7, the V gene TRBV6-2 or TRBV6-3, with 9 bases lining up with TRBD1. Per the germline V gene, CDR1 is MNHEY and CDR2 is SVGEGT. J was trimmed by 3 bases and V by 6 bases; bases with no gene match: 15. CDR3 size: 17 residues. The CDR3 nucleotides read TGTGCCAGCAGCCGTATCCGCGGGACAGGGAAACACTACGAGCAGTACTTC. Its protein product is CASSRIRGTGKHYEQYF.

The CDR3: CASSLGGTSTDTQYF. The CDR3, as DNA: TGTGCCAGCAGCTTGGGGGGGACGAGCACAGATACGCAGTATTTT. The chain has TRBV5-4 and TRBJ2-3; D possibly matches TRBD1 or TRBD2 (5 bases each). From germline, CDR1 is SGHNT and CDR2 YYREEE (reference sequence). This CDR3 is 15 amino acids long. Deletions cut 0 bases from V and 0 bases from J, with 8 bases between.

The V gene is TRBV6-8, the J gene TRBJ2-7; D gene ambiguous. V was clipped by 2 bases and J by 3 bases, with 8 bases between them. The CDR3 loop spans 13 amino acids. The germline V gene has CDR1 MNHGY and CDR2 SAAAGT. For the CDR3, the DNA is TGTGCCAGCAGTTACGCGACAAACTACGAGCAGTACTTC. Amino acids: CASSYATNYEQYF.

The CDR3 DNA is TGCGCCAGCAGCCAAGAGATTAGCGGGAGGACCGGGGAGCTGTTTTTT. Translated, it gives CASSQEISGRTGELFF. The chain has TRBV4-3 and TRBJ2-2, with 10 bases that match TRBD2. CDR1 and CDR2 from the germline V gene are LGHNA and YSLEER. V gave up 0 bases and J gave up 5 bases; unmatched junction bases: 3. The CDR3 sequence is 16 residues long.

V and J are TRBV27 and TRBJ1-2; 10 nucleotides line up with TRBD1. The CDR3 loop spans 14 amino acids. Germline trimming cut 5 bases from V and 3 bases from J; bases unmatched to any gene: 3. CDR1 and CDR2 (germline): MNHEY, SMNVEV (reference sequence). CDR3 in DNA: TGTGCCAGCAGTCTGGGACAGGGGTACTATGGCTACACCTTC. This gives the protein CASSLGQGYYGYTF.

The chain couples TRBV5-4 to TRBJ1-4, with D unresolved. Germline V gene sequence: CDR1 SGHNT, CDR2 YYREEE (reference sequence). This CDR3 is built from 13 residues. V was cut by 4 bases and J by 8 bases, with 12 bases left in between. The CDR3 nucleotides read TGTGCCAGCAGCGGCGGAGGAGAAGAAAAACTGTTTTTT. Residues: CASSGGGEEKLFF. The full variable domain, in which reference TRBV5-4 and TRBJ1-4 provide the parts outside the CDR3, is ETGVTQSPTHLIKTRGQQVTLRCSSQSGHNTVSWYQQALGQGPQFIFQYYREEENGRGNFPPRFSGLQFPNYSSELNVNALELDDSALYLCASSGGGEEKLFFGSGTQLSVL.

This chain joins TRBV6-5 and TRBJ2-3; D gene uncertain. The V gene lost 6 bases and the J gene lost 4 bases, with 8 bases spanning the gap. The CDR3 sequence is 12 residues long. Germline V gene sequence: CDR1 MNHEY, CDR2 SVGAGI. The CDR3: CASRLNADTQYF. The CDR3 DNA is TGTGCCAGCAGACTTAACGCAGATACGCAGTATTTT.

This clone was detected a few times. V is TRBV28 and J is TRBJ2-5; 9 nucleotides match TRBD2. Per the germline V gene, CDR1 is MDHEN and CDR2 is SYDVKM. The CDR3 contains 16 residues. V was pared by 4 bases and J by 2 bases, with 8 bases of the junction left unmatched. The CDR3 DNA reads TGTGCCAGCAGTTCCACCAGTCTAGCGGGACAAGAGACCCAGTACTTC. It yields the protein CASSSTSLAGQETQYF. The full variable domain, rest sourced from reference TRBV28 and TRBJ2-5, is DVKVTQSSRYLVKRTGEKVFLECVQDMDHENMFWYRQDPGLGLRLIYFSYDVKMKEKGDIPEGYSVSREKKERFSLILESASTNQTSMYLCASSSTSLAGQETQYFGPGTRLLVL.

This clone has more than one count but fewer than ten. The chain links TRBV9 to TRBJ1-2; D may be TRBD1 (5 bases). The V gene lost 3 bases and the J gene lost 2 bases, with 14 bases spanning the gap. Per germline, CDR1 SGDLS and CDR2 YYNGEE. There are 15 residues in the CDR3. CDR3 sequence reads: CASSAAWGGNYGYTF. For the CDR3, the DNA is TGTGCCAGCAGCGCGGCCTGGGGGGGAAACTATGGCTACACCTTC. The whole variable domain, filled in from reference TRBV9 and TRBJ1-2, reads DSGVTQTPKHLITATGQRVTLRCSPRSGDLSVYWYQQSLDQGLQFLIQYYNGEERAKGNILERFSAQQFPDLHSELNLSSLELGDSALYFCASSAAWGGNYGYTFGSGTRLTVV.

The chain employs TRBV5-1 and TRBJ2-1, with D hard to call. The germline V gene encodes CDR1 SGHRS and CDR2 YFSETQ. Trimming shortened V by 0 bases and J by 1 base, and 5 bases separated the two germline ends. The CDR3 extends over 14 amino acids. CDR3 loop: CASSLGLSYNEQFF. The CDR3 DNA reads TGCGCCAGCAGCTTGGGGCTTTCCTACAATGAGCAGTTCTTC.